This T cell receptor (beta chain) was recorded in a study of cytomegalovirus exposure and HLA in healthy donors. For the study at large: An analysis done earlier identified around 100 million unique TCR beta sequences from about 179 million T cells.

The CDR3 is made up of 16 amino acids. Germline V CDR1 and CDR2: LNHNV, YYDKDF (reference sequence). The V end was cut by 2 bases, the J end by 5 bases, with 16 bases between. The PCR was carried out with 60 Vbeta primers and 13 Jbeta primers. Measured with immunoSEQ multiplex PCR; TCRdb has only the in-frame clones, and not every one. The sample lists about 60,000 clones, roughly 80% occurring once. The chain carries TRBV15 and TRBJ1-5; D possibly corresponds to TRBD1 (5 bases). Source material: PBMCs. The sequence was obtained from a woman in her 40s in good health and CMV-seropositive. The CDR3, as DNA: TGTGCCACCAGCAGAAGGTTTGGGGGGGTAGATCAGCCCCAGCATTTT. The encoded protein is CATSRRFGGVDQPQHF.